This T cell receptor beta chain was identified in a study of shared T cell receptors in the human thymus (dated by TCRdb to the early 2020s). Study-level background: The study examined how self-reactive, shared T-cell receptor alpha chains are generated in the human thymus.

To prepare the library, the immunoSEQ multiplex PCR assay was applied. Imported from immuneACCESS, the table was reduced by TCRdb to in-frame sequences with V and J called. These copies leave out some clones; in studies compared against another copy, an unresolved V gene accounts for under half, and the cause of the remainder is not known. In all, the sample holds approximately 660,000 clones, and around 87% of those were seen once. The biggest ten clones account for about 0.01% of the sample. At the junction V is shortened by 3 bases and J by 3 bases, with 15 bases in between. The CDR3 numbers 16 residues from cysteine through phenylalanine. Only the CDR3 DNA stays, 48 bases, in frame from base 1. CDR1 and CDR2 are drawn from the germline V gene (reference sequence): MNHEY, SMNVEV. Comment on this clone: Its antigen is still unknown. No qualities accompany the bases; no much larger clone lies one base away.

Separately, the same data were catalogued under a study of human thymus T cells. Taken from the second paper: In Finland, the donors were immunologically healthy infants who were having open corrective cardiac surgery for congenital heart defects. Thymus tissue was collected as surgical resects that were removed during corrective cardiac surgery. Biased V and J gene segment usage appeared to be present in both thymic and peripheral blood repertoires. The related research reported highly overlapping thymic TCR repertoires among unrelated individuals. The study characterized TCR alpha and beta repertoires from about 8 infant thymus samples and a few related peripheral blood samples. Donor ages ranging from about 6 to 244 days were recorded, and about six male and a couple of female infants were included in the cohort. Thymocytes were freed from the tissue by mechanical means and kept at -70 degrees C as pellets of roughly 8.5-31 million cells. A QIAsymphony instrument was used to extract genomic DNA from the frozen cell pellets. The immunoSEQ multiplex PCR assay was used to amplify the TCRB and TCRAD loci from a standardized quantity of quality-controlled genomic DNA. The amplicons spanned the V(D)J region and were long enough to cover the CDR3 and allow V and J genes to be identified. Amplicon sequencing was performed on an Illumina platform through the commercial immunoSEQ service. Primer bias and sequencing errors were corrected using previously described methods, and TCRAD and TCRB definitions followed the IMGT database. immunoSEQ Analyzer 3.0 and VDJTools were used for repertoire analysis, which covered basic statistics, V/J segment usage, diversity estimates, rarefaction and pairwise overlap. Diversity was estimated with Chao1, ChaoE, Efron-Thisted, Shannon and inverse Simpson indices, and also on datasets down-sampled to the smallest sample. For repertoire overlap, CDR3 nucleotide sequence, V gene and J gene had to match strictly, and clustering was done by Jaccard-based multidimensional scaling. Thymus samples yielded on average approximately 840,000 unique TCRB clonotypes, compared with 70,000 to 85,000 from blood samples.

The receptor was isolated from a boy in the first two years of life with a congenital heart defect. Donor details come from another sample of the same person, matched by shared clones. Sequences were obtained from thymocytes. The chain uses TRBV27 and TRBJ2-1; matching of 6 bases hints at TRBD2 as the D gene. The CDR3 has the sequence CASSLGRNGSYNEQFF. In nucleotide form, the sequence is TGTGCCAGCAGTTTGGGCAGGAACGGGAGCTACAATGAGCAGTTCTTC.